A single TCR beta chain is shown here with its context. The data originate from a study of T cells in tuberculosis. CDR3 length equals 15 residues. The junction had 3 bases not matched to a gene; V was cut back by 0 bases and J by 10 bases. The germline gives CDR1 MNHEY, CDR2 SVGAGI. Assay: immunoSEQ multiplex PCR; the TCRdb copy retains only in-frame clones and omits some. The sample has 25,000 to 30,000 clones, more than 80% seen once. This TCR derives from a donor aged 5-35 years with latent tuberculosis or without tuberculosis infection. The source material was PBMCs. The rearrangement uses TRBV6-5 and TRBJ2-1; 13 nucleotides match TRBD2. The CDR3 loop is CASSYSGTSGKEQFF. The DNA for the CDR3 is TGTGCCAGCAGTTACTCTGGGACTAGCGGGAAAGAGCAGTTCTTC.